Listed below are T cell receptor beta chains from one sample, sequenced in a study of blood T cell repertoires in COVID-19. Only in-frame clones appear in the TCRdb table, and some are missing; sequencing was by immunoSEQ multiplex PCR. The table records roughly 110,000 clones, 84% of them present only once. The sample taken for sequencing was peripheral blood. The source is a human donor in a cohort sampled during active COVID-19. Both conserved end residues are part of each CDR3. The D gene is left open where the match is weak. Where a row states a size, it is once, few, many or the class of an expanded clone; other rows omit it.

D: TRBD1
size: -
J: TRBJ2-2
V: TRBV9
DNA: TGTGCCAGCAACGGACAGGGGTCAACCGGGGAGCTGTTTTTT
CDR3: CASNGQGSTGELFF

D: -
size: -
J: TRBJ1-1
V: TRBV10-3
DNA: TGTGCCATCAGTGCCGGGGGAGGGAACACTGAAGCTTTCTTT
CDR3: CAISAGGGNTEAFF

D: -
size: -
J: TRBJ1-5
V: TRBV27
DNA: TGTGCCAGCAGTTTAACCAGGGCAGGGAATCAGCCCCAGCATTTT
CDR3: CASSLTRAGNQPQHF

D: TRBD2
size: -
J: TRBJ2-7
V: TRBV7-2
DNA: TGTGCCAGCAGCTTAGCCCCTAGCGGGTCACTAGGGTACGAGCAGTACTTC
CDR3: CASSLAPSGSLGYEQYF

D: -
size: -
J: TRBJ2-1
V: TRBV20-1
DNA: TGCAGTGCCACCGGAGGTGGTGAGCAGTTCTTC
CDR3: CSATGGGEQFF

D: TRBD2
size: -
J: TRBJ2-3
V: TRBV5-1
DNA: TGCGCCAGCAGCACCAGCGGGAGGTACACAGATACGCAGTATTTT
CDR3: CASSTSGRYTDTQYF

D: -
size: -
J: TRBJ2-1
V: TRBV10-3
DNA: TGTGCCATCAGCTCCGACATTTACAATGAGCAGTTCTTC
CDR3: CAISSDIYNEQFF

D: TRBD2
size: -
J: TRBJ2-3
V: TRBV12-5
DNA: TGTGCTAGTGGTTTGGGACGGGGACTAGCGGGATTAGGAGATACGCAGTATTTT
CDR3: CASGLGRGLAGLGDTQYF

D: TRBD2
size: -
J: TRBJ2-2
V: TRBV28
DNA: TGTGCCAGCAGTTTCGGACTAGCGGATAACACCGGGGAGCTGTTTTTT
CDR3: CASSFGLADNTGELFF

D: -
size: few
J: TRBJ2-3
V: TRBV13
DNA: TGTGCCAGCAGCTCTCCGGGAGAGGGGAGAGATACGCAGTATTTT
CDR3: CASSSPGEGRDTQYF

D: -
size: -
J: TRBJ1-5
V: TRBV5-1
DNA: TGCGCCAGCAGCTTGGAGGGGGAGCGCAATCAGCCCCAGCATTTT
CDR3: CASSLEGERNQPQHF

D: TRBD1
size: -
J: TRBJ2-4
V: TRBV29-1
DNA: TGCAGCGTCGACAGGGGGGGGGTAGCCAAAAACATTCAGTACTTC
CDR3: CSVDRGGVAKNIQYF

D: TRBD2
size: -
J: TRBJ2-4
V: TRBV27
DNA: TGTGCCAGCAGTTCCACCCCCGGGACTAGCATTCAGTACTTC
CDR3: CASSSTPGTSIQYF

D: -
size: -
J: TRBJ1-4
V: TRBV14
DNA: TGTGCCAGCAGCCAGACCGGGATCCTAAATGAAAAACTGTTTTTT
CDR3: CASSQTGILNEKLFF

D: TRBD1
size: -
J: TRBJ1-5
V: TRBV20-1
DNA: TGCAGTGCTAGTTCGGGGACAGGGGGGGGCCCCCAGCATTTT
CDR3: CSASSGTGGGPQHF

D: -
size: -
J: TRBJ2-1
V: TRBV6-7
DNA: TGTGCCAGCATAGAGCGGGCGAACAATGAGCAGTTCTTC
CDR3: CASIERANNEQFF